These T cell receptor beta chains were read from a single sample in a study of blood T cell repertoires in COVID-19. Sequencing was performed with immunoSEQ multiplex PCR; in TCRdb, only in-frame clones are kept and a portion is missing. Of approximately 130,000 clones detected, over 75% appear once; the ten largest clones hold roughly 8%. Material for sequencing was peripheral blood. These receptors came from a man in his fifties or sixties with acute or convalescent COVID-19. Each CDR3 is given with its conserved first and last residue. Fields, in order: D gene, J gene, V gene, clone size, CDR3 protein, CDR3 DNA. A D gene is named only where the DNA matches it firmly. The size field is filled for only some rows; it gives once, few, many or a size class.

TRBD1 | TRBJ2-7 | TRBV7-9 | medium-sized | CASSYPTGGDHEQYF | TGTGCCAGCAGCTACCCGACAGGGGGTGACCACGAGCAGTACTTC
NA | TRBJ2-5 | TRBV19 | NA | CASSIAGWGPAQYF | TGTGCCAGTAGTATTGCGGGATGGGGTCCGGCCCAGTACTTC
TRBD2 | TRBJ2-1 | TRBV12-5 | NA | CASGPSGKSSYNEQFF | TGTGCTAGTGGTCCTAGCGGGAAGAGCTCCTACAATGAGCAGTTCTTC
NA | TRBJ1-1 | TRBV6-5 | NA | CASSYSQVNAEAFF | TGTGCCAGCAGTTACTCCCAGGTGAACGCTGAAGCTTTCTTT
TRBD2 | TRBJ2-7 | TRBV5-1 | NA | CASRLAGSYEQYF | TGCGCCAGCCGACTAGCGGGATCCTACGAGCAGTACTTC
TRBD1 | TRBJ1-1 | TRBV5-1 | NA | CASSLASGTGIEAFF | TGCGCCAGCAGCTTGGCCTCGGGGACAGGTATTGAAGCTTTCTTT
TRBD2 | TRBJ2-3 | TRBV7-2 | NA | CASSRTSGGDTDTQYF | TGTGCCAGCAGCCGGACTAGCGGAGGGGACACAGATACGCAGTATTTT
TRBD2 | TRBJ2-7 | TRBV27 | NA | CASSLQAGAYEQYF | TGTGCCAGCAGTTTACAAGCGGGAGCGTACGAGCAGTACTTC
NA | TRBJ2-5 | TRBV19 | NA | CASTRGHDRQETQYF | TGTGCCAGTACCAGAGGACACGACCGACAAGAGACCCAGTACTTC
NA | TRBJ2-6 | TRBV3-1/TRBV3-2 | NA | CASSLAGSGANVLTF | TGTGCCAGCAGCCTGGCAGGCTCTGGGGCCAACGTCCTGACTTTC
NA | TRBJ2-5 | TRBV11-3 | NA | CASTLALGYQETQYF | TGTGCCAGCACCCTAGCCCTGGGGTATCAAGAGACCCAGTACTTC
NA | TRBJ2-3 | TRBV6-5 | NA | CANRSTFCLYF | TGTGCCAACCGGAGCACATTCTGTTTGTATTTT
TRBD1 | TRBJ2-1 | TRBV19 | once | CASSIVWDRGNEQFF | TGTGCCAGTAGTATAGTATGGGACAGGGGGAATGAGCAGTTCTTC
TRBD2 | TRBJ2-7 | TRBV27 | NA | CASSFLAGIYEQYF | TGTGCCAGCAGTTTCTTAGCGGGAATCTACGAGCAGTACTTC
NA | TRBJ2-3 | TRBV4-3 | NA | CASSQEPVSTDTQYF | TGCGCCAGCAGCCAAGAGCCGGTGAGCACAGATACGCAGTATTTT
NA | TRBJ1-5 | TRBV7-2 | NA | CASSPPAVLGGQPQHF | TGTGCCAGCAGCCCCCCGGCGGTATTGGGTGGTCAGCCCCAGCATTTT
NA | TRBJ1-1 | TRBV12-3/TRBV12-4 | NA | CASSVGQNTEAFF | TGTGCCAGCAGTGTTGGACAGAACACTGAAGCTTTCTTT
TRBD2 | TRBJ2-7 | TRBV10-2 | NA | CASSESGGTYEQYF | TGCGCCAGCAGTGAAAGCGGGGGGACCTACGAGCAGTACTTC
NA | TRBJ2-3 | TRBV9 | NA | CASSVAGSGTDTQYF | TGTGCCAGCAGCGTAGCTGGGAGTGGAACAGATACGCAGTATTTT
NA | TRBJ2-7 | TRBV3-1/TRBV3-2 | NA | CASSQYGKLVYEQYF | TGTGCCAGCAGCCAATACGGGAAGCTAGTCTACGAGCAGTACTTC
TRBD2 | TRBJ2-1 | TRBV30 | NA | CAWSHTGTSGREQFF | TGTGCCTGGAGCCACACCGGGACTAGCGGGAGGGAGCAGTTCTTC
TRBD1 | TRBJ1-4 | TRBV7-9 | NA | CASSATSDRAPLFF | TGTGCCAGCAGCGCTACATCGGACAGGGCGCCTCTGTTTTTT
NA | TRBJ1-3 | TRBV7-2 | once | CASSLVSGGTGNTIYF | TGTGCCAGCAGCTTAGTAAGCGGGGGCACGGGAAACACCATATATTTT
NA | TRBJ2-3 | TRBV7-2 | NA | CASSLVGGHTDTQYF | TGTGCCAGCAGCTTAGTTGGCGGACACACAGATACGCAGTATTTT
NA | TRBJ2-3 | TRBV19 | once | CASRPTVRTDTQYF | TGTGCCAGTAGACCGACAGTCAGAACAGATACGCAGTATTTT
TRBD2 | TRBJ2-7 | TRBV6-2/TRBV6-3 | NA | CASSYSRTSDSYEQYF | TGTGCCAGCAGTTACTCCCGGACTAGCGACTCCTACGAGCAGTACTTC
TRBD1 | TRBJ1-6 | TRBV19 | NA | CATADRVDSPLHF | TGTGCCACCGCGGACAGGGTTGATTCACCCCTCCACTTT
TRBD1 | TRBJ1-5 | TRBV28 | NA | CASSLSLGPGQGANQPQHF | TGTGCCAGCAGTTTATCATTGGGACCTGGACAGGGGGCAAATCAGCCCCAGCATTTT
NA | TRBJ1-1 | TRBV7-2 | NA | CASSLRHGREAFF | TGTGCCAGCAGCCTCAGACACGGTCGTGAAGCTTTCTTT
TRBD1 | TRBJ2-3 | TRBV27 | NA | CASSPRDRGNTDTQYF | TGTGCCAGCAGTCCCCGGGACAGGGGGAATACAGATACGCAGTATTTT
NA | TRBJ2-3 | TRBV3-1/TRBV3-2 | NA | CASSLGQGRDDTQYF | TGTGCCAGCAGCCTTGGGCAGGGTAGGGATGATACGCAGTATTTT
NA | TRBJ1-5 | TRBV18 | NA | CASSPRQLWPQHF | TGTGCCAGCTCACCACGACAGCTATGGCCCCAGCATTTT
TRBD1 | TRBJ2-7 | TRBV3-1/TRBV3-2 | NA | CASSQGLRTGGYYEQYF | TGTGCCAGCAGCCAAGGACTAAGGACAGGGGGCTACTACGAGCAGTACTTC
NA | TRBJ1-2 | TRBV12-3/TRBV12-4 | NA | CASSFGTEGYTF | TGTGCCAGCAGTTTCGGGACTGAGGGCTACACCTTC
NA | TRBJ2-4 | TRBV21-1 | NA | CASSRTSGKNIQYF | TGTGCCAGCAGCAGGACTAGCGGCAAAAACATTCAGTACTTC
TRBD2 | TRBJ2-3 | TRBV27 | NA | CASSLGLAGDTQYF | TGTGCCAGCAGTTTGGGGCTAGCGGGAGATACGCAGTATTTT
NA | TRBJ1-2 | TRBV7-9 | NA | CASSLAQDNYGYTF | TGTGCCAGCAGCTTAGCTCAGGATAACTATGGCTACACCTTC
NA | TRBJ2-3 | TRBV5-4 | NA | CASSLRVGAKTDTQYF | TGTGCCAGCAGCTTGAGGGTGGGAGCAAAGACAGATACGCAGTATTTT
NA | TRBJ1-1 | TRBV3-1/TRBV3-2 | NA | CASSQREGGTEAFF | TGTGCCAGCAGCCAAAGGGAGGGAGGCACTGAAGCTTTCTTT
NA | TRBJ1-1 | TRBV18 | NA | CASSPRLHDGNTEAFF | TGTGCCAGCTCACCACGACTCCATGACGGGAACACTGAAGCTTTCTTT
NA | TRBJ2-7 | TRBV28 | NA | CASTGFSSYEQYF | TGTGCCAGCACTGGCTTCTCCTCCTACGAGCAGTACTTC
NA | TRBJ2-1 | TRBV7-9 | NA | CASSQTGSANNEQFF | TGTGCCAGCAGCCAGACAGGATCCGCCAACAATGAGCAGTTCTTC
NA | TRBJ1-1 | TRBV19 | once | CASSDAGLNTEAFF | TGTGCCAGTAGTGACGCGGGCCTCAACACTGAAGCTTTCTTT
NA | TRBJ2-1 | TRBV20-1 | NA | CSVCPEDEQFF | TGCAGTGTATGCCCTGAGGATGAGCAGTTCTTC
NA | TRBJ2-1 | TRBV12-5 | NA | CASGLVGAEINEQFF | TGTGCTAGTGGTTTGGTAGGGGCAGAGATCAATGAGCAGTTCTTC
NA | TRBJ1-1 | TRBV6-1 | NA | CASSEPGDTEAFF | TGTGCCAGCAGTGAACCGGGGGACACTGAAGCTTTCTTT
TRBD1 | TRBJ1-3 | TRBV5-6 | NA | CASSSTGTGVFNSGNTIYF | TGTGCCAGCAGCTCGACCGGGACAGGGGTCTTCAACTCTGGAAACACCATATATTTT
NA | TRBJ1-5 | TRBV21-1 | NA | CASGQGARRNQPQHF | TGTGCCAGCGGACAGGGGGCGCGGAGGAATCAGCCCCAGCATTTT
TRBD2 | TRBJ2-5 | TRBV30 | once | CAWRLTSGSFRTQYF | TGTGCCTGGAGACTGACTAGCGGGAGTTTCAGGACCCAGTACTTC
NA | TRBJ2-2 | TRBV6-5 | NA | CASPKNTGELFF | TGTGCCAGCCCCAAAAACACCGGGGAGCTGTTTTTT
TRBD1 | TRBJ1-1 | TRBV5-4 | NA | CASIDPGQGSTEAFF | TGTGCCAGCATAGACCCGGGACAGGGGAGCACTGAAGCTTTCTTT
TRBD2 | TRBJ2-7 | TRBV25-1 | NA | CASKGTSGSGYEQYF | TGTGCCAGCAAGGGGACTAGCGGGAGCGGGTACGAGCAGTACTTC
NA | TRBJ2-1 | TRBV5-3 | NA | CARSLGRRAENEQFF | TGTGCCAGAAGCTTGGGCCGGAGAGCCGAGAATGAGCAGTTCTTC